This T cell receptor (beta chain) was sequenced in a study of blood T cell repertoires in COVID-19. About the research overall: Both acute and convalescent COVID-19 samples were obtained from the United States, Italy and Spain.

Under the authors' procedure: Reference gene primer amplification yielded estimated nucleated cell counts. Repertoires were generated with immunoSEQ multiplex PCR, while TCRdb's copy carries only in-frame clones and drops some. V and J calls and clone size come straight from that table; D and trimming were deduced from the DNA. The sample contains 130,000 or so clones, less than 85% of which appear only once. This CDR3 is 12 amino acids long. Deletions cut 3 bases from V and 6 bases from J, with 10 bases between. The germline CDR1 and CDR2 sequences are SGHKS and YYEKEE (reference sequence). The specimen was peripheral blood. The sequence was obtained from a woman between 55 and 75 years old with acute or convalescent COVID-19. The chain links TRBV5-5 to TRBJ2-7, with D perhaps TRBD1 (6 bases). The CDR3 here is CASSSNRVEQYF. Here the CDR3 DNA reads TGTGCCAGCAGCTCGAACAGGGTCGAGCAGTACTTC.